Listed here is a single TCR beta chain. What antigen it recognizes has not been identified. No much larger clone exists at a distance of one base, and base qualities are not known. The immunoSEQ hsTCRB Kit was used with multiplexed V- and J-gene primers to amplify TCR-beta CDR3 regions from genomic DNA. Unique DNA barcodes were added in a second PCR, and the samples were pooled together with one negative control and one positive control. Pooled TCR-beta libraries were sequenced on an Illumina MiSeq with a 150-cycle paired-end protocol. In the paper's pipeline: Adaptive Biotechnologies processed the raw sequencing data into a report containing normalized, annotated TCR-beta repertoires. T-cell density was computed as TCR-beta templates normalized to usable DNA, which was estimated by amplifying housekeeping genes. Richness was defined as the count of unique rearrangements, and clonality was defined as 1 minus Pielou's evenness. TCRdb retrieved this table from immuneACCESS and kept in-frame rearrangements only. Not all clones are present; in checked studies, unresolved V genes account for under half, and no reason is known for the remainder. The DNA gave D and trimming, while V, J and clone size come from that table. The table for this sample lists about 2,000 clones; about 79% of them were counted only once. The ten largest account for about 5% of the sample.

Donors were patients with limited-stage small-cell lung cancer who underwent surgical resection in Hangzhou, China, between about 2007 and 2020. All donors had upfront surgery without preoperative chemotherapy or radiotherapy, and none received immunotherapy before or after surgery. In the sequenced cohort of fewer than 25 patients, every patient was either a smoker or a heavy second-hand smoker. Adjacent normal lung was taken at least 2 cm away from the tumor margin, and two pathologists confirmed by morphology that the adjacent normal lung was free of malignant cells. To characterize heterogeneity of the T cell repertoire, the study applied multi-region TCR-beta sequencing to resected limited-stage small-cell lung cancers and to tumor-adjacent lung tissue. Genomic DNA was extracted from FFPE tissue using the AllPrep DNA/RNA FFPE Kit (Qiagen). This specimen belongs to a study of T cells and copy number aberrations in small-cell lung cancer (dated by TCRdb to the early 2020s). For the study in its entirety: TCR repertoire sequencing was paired with whole-exome sequencing of the same tumor regions to relate T cell metrics to mutations and copy number aberrations. Tumor TCR data were available for 16 to 20 patients, and TCR data from both tumor and normal tissue were available for about 14 patients.

V gives up 5 bases and J gives up 4 bases, and the segment between their germline ends measures 7 bases. The germline V gene sets CDR1 to SGHTA and CDR2 to FQGNSA. CDR3 length: 12 amino acids, cysteine to phenylalanine. The sequence is cut down to CDR3 DNA, 36 bases in frame from base 1. Points the paper makes about the study in general: All specimens were formalin-fixed paraffin-embedded tissue, which is known to introduce sequencing artifacts. The study was limited by a small sample size because surgical resection is uncommon in small-cell lung cancer, and the findings require validation. Lower T-cell density, richness and clonality were observed in tumors than in adjacent lung tissue, although the difference in density was not significant.

Sequences were obtained from normal tissue next to the tumor. The sequence derives from a man aged 45-65 years with small cell lung cancer. The chain is made from TRBV7-2 and TRBJ2-3; no D segment can be confidently identified. The CDR3 is CASSRSADTQYF. The nucleotide sequence is given as TGTGCCAGCAGCCGTAGTGCAGATACGCAGTATTTT.